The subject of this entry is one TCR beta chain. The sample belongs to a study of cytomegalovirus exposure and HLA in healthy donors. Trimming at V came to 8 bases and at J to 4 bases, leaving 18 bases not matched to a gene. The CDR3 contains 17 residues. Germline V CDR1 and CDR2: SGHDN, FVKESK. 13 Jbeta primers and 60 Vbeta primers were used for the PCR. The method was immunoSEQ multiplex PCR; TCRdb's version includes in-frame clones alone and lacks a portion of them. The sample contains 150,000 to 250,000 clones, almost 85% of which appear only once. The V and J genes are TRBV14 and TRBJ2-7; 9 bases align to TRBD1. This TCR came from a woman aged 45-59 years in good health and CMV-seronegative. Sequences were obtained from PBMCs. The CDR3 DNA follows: TGTGCCAGCGGGGACATCGCCTGGGGGACAGGGAGTTACGAGCAGTACTTC. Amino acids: CASGDIAWGTGSYEQYF. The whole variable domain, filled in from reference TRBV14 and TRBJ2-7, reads EAGVTQFPSHSVIEKGQTVTLRCDPISGHDNLYWYRRVMGKEIKFLLHFVKESKQDESGMPNNRFLAERTGGTYSTLKVQPAELEDSGVYFCASGDIAWGTGSYEQYFGPGTRLTVT.